This entry is about one TCR beta chain. Antigen: not known. These data belong to a study of CD8 T cells in Susac syndrome. Peripheral blood CD8+ and CD4+ T cells were profiled by TCR beta sequencing. Treatment-naive patients with stable or active relapsing-remitting disease served as multiple sclerosis controls. The ends lost 6 bases at V and 8 bases at J; junction bases unmatched: 4. The CDR3 covers 12 residues. Germline values: CDR1 SQVTM, CDR2 ANQGSEA. Overall study results and limits: Regarding the TCR sequencing and HLA analysis, the study admitted that a relatively small number of individuals were involved.

Random hexamers were used to reverse transcribe the RNA input (0.5 to 1 ug). Amplification of TCR beta CDR3 by immunoSEQ multiplex PCR spanned 54 Vbeta and 13 Jbeta. TCRdb called the immunoSEQ multiplex PCR reads again in MiXCR, with one record for every CDR3 protein. There are around 71,000 distinct CDR3 sequences in the sample; 95% to 96% occur only once, and 0.09% to 0.13% lies in the top ten. The chain joins TRBV29-1 to TRBJ1-4, with 9 bases matching TRBD1. This clonotype originated in a human donor with multiple sclerosis. The specimen sequenced was CD4+ T cells from PBMCs. CDR3 in DNA: TGCAGCGTACAGGGGGCGAACGAAAAACTGTTTTTT. It is translated as CSVQGANEKLFF.